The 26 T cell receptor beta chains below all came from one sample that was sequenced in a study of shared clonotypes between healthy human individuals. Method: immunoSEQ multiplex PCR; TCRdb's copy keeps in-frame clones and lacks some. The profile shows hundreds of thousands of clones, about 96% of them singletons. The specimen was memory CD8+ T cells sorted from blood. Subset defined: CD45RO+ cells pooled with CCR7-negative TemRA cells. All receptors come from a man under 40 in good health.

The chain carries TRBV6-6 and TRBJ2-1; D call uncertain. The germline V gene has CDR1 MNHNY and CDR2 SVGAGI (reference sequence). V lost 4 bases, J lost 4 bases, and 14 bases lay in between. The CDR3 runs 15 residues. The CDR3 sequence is CASSSVVLVYNEQFF. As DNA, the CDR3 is TGTGCCAGCAGTTCCGTTGTATTAGTTTACAATGAGCAGTTCTTC.

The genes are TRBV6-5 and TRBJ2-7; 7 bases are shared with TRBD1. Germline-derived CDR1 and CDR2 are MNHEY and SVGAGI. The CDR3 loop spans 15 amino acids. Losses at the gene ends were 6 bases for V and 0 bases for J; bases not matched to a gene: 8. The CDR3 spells CASRSLRGNSYEQYF. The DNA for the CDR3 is TGTGCCAGCAGATCACTCAGGGGGAACTCCTACGAGCAGTACTTC.

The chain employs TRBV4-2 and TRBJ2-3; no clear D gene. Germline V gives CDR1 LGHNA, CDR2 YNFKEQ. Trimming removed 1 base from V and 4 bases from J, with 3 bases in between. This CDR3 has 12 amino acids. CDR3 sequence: CASSQGADTQYF. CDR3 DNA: TGTGCCAGCAGCCAAGGGGCAGATACGCAGTATTTT.

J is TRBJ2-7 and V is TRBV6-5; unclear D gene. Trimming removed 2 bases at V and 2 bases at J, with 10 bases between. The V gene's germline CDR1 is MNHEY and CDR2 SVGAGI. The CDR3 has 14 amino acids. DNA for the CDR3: TGTGCCAGCAGTTACACCGTTGGTACCTACGAGCAGTACTTC. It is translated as CASSYTVGTYEQYF.

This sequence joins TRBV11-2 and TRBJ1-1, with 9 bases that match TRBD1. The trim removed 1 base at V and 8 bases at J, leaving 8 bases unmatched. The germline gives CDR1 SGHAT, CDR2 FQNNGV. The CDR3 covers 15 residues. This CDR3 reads CASSLAEQGAEEAFF. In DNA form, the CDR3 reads TGTGCCAGCAGCTTAGCCGAACAGGGGGCGGAGGAAGCTTTCTTT.

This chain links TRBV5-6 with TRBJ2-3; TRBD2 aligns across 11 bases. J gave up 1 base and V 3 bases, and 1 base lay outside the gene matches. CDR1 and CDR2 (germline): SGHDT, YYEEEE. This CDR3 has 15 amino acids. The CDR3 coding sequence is TGTGCCAGCAGCTCGACTAGCGGGGGCACAGATACGCAGTATTTT. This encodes CASSSTSGGTDTQYF.

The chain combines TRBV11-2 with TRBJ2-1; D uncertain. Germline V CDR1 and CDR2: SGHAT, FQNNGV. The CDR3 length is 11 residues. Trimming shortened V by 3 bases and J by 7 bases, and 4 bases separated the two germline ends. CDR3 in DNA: TGTGCCAGCAGCTTCTGGAATGAGCAGTTCTTC. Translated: CASSFWNEQFF.

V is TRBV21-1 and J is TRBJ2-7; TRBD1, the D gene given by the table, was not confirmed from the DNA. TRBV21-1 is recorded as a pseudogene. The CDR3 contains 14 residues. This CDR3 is CASSYDRPLREQYF. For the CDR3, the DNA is TGTGCCAGCAGCTACGACAGACCCCTAAGGGAGCAGTACTTC.

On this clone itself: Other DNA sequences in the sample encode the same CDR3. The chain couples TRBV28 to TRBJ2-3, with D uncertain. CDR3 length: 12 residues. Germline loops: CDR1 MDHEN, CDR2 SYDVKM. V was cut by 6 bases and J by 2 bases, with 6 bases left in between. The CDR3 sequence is CASSSDTDTQYF. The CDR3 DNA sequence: TGTGCCAGCAGCTCAGACACAGATACGCAGTATTTT.

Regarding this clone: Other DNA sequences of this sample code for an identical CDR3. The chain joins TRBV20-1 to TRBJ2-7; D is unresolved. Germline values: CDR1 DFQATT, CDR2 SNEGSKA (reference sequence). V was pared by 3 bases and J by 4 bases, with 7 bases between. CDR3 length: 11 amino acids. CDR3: CSASRNYEQYF. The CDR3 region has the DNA TGCAGTGCTAGCCGTAATTACGAGCAGTACTTC.

The CDR3 sequence is CASSSISHSGRNQETQYF. The CDR3 DNA reads as TGTGCCAGCAGTTCCATTTCCCATAGCGGGAGGAACCAAGAGACCCAGTACTTC. V is TRBV27 and J is TRBJ2-5; TRBD2 aligns across 10 bases. This CDR3 is built from 18 residues. Germline CDR1 MNHEY, CDR2 SMNVEV (reference sequence). The junction had 11 bases not matched to a gene; V was cut back by 4 bases and J by 0 bases.

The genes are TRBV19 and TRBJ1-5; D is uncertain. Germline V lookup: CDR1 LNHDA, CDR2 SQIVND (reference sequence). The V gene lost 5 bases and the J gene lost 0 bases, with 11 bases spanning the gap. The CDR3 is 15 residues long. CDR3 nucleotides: TGTGCCAGTAGTCTCGTGGGGTATAGCAATCAGCCCCAGCATTTT. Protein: CASSLVGYSNQPQHF.

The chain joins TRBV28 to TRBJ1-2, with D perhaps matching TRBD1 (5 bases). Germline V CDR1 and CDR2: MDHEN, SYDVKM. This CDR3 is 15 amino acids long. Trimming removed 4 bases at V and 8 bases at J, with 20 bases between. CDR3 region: CASSSQGRMSGGYTF. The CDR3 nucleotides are TGTGCCAGCAGTTCCCAGGGAAGAATGTCGGGGGGCTACACCTTC.

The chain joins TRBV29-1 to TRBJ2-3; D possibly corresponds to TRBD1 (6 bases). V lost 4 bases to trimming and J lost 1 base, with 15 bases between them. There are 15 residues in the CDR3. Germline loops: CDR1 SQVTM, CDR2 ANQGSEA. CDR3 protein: CSVVGARGGTDTQYF. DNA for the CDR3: TGCAGCGTTGTCGGTGCCAGGGGAGGCACAGATACGCAGTATTTT.

In DNA, the CDR3 is TGTGCCAGCAGCCTTACAGGGGGCGGGACTGAAGCTTTCTTT. Its translation is CASSLTGGGTEAFF. The rearrangement joins TRBV11-2 to TRBJ1-1; 9 positions agree with TRBD1. The ends lost 5 bases at V and 5 bases at J; junction bases unmatched: 6. The CDR3 contains 14 residues. The germline gives CDR1 SGHAT, CDR2 FQNNGV.

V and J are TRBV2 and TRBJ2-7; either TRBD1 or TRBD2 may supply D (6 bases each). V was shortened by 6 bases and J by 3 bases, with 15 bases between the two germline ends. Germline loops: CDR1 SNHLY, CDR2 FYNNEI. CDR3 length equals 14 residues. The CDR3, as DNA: TGTGCCAGCAGAACATGGGGGGCGGACTACGAGCAGTACTTC. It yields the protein CASRTWGADYEQYF.

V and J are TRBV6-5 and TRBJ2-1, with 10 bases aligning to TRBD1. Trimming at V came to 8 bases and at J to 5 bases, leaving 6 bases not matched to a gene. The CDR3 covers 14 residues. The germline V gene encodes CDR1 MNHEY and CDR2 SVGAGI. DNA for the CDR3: TGTGCCAGCCGCTGGACAGGGGGGCACAATGAGCAGTTCTTC. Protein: CASRWTGGHNEQFF.

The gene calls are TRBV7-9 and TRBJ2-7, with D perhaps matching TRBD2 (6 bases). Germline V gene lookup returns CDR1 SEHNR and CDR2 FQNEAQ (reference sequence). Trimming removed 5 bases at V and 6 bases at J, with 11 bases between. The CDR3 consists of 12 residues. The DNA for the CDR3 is TGTGCCAGCAGCCACTTGCGGGGCGAGCAGTACTTC. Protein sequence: CASSHLRGEQYF.

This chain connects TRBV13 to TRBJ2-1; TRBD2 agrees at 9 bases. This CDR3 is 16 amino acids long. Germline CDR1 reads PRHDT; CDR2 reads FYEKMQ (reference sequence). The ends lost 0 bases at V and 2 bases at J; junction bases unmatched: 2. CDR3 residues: CASSLGLAGPYNEQFF. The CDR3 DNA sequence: TGTGCCAGCAGCTTAGGCCTAGCGGGACCCTACAATGAGCAGTTCTTC.

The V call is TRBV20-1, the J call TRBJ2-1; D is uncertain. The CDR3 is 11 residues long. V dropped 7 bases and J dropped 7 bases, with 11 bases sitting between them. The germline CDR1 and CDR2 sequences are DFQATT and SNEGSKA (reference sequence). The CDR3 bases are TGCAGTGGTCCAGAGGTGAATGAGCAGTTCTTC. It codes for CSGPEVNEQFF.

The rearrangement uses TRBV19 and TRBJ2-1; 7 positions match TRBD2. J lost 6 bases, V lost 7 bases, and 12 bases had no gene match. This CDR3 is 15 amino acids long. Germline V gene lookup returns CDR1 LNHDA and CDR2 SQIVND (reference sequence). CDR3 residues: CASIQPSGAANEQFF. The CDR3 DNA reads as TGTGCCAGTATCCAACCGAGCGGGGCTGCCAATGAGCAGTTCTTC.

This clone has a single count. CDR3: CASSSGPSTDTQYF. The CDR3 bases are TGCGCCAGCAGCTCCGGGCCAAGCACAGATACGCAGTATTTT. V gene TRBV5-1 combines with J gene TRBJ2-3, with no clear D. Germline V gene sequence: CDR1 SGHRS, CDR2 YFSETQ. The CDR3 has 14 amino acids. The ends were cut back, 3 bases at V and 0 bases at J, with 8 bases in the middle. Full variable domain (remainder filled in from reference TRBV5-1 and TRBJ2-3): KAGVTQTPRYLIKTRGQQVTLSCSPISGHRSVSWYQQTPGQGLQFLFEYFSETQRNKGNFPGRFSGRQFSNSRSEMNVSTLELGDSALYLCASSSGPSTDTQYFGPGTRLTVL.

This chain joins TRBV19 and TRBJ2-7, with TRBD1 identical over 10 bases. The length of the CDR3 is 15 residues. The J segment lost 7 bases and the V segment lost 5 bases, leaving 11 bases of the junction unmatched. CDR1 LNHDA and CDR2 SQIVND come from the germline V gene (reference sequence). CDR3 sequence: CASSAGTGVVWEQYF. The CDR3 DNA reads TGTGCCAGTAGTGCCGGGACAGGGGTGGTTTGGGAGCAGTACTTC.

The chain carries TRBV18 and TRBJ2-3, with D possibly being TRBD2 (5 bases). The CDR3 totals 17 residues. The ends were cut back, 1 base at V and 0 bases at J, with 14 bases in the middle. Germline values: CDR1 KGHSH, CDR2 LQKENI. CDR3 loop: CASSPRSSSGSTDTQYF. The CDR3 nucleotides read TGTGCCAGCTCACCACGGTCTTCCAGCGGTAGCACAGATACGCAGTATTTT.

The CDR3 DNA is TGTGCCAGCAGCTTGGAGGGGCACGGAAACACCATATATTTT. It translates to CASSLEGHGNTIYF. This sequence joins TRBV5-4 and TRBJ1-3; a possible D gene is TRBD1 (5 bases). This CDR3 is 14 amino acids long. Germline V gives CDR1 SGHNT, CDR2 YYREEE (reference sequence). Trimming stripped 0 bases from V and 4 bases from J, with 8 bases between.

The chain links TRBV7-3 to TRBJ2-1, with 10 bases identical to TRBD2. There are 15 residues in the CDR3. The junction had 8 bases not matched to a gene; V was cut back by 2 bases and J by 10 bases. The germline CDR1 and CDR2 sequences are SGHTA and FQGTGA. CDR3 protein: CASSLGPSGSLEQFF. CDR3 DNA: TGTGCCAGCAGCTTAGGTCCTAGCGGGAGCTTGGAGCAGTTCTTC.